Below, 11 T cell receptor beta chains from the same sample are listed, as sequenced in a study of shared T cell receptors in the human thymus. TCRdb keeps only in-frame clones here, not all; method: immunoSEQ multiplex PCR. The sample holds about 660,000 clones, around 87% seen once. These data also featured in a second study, about human thymus T cells.

The specimen sequenced was thymocytes. Receptors were obtained from a boy under two years old with a congenital heart defect.

This clone has a handful of counts. The limits of the CDR3 on the DNA are not certain, so only TCRdb's listed CDR3 is given. This chain links TRBV4-3 with TRBJ1-4; TRBD1, as called in the table, went unchecked against the DNA. Germline lookup yields CDR1 LGHNA and CDR2 YSLEER. The CDR3 has 14 amino acids, counting both end residues. CDR3 sequence: CATSVAGGGEKLFF.

The V gene is TRBV5-6, the J gene TRBJ1-2; D is unresolved. V was shortened by 1 base and J by 1 base, with 2 bases between the two germline ends. The CDR3 totals 12 residues. The germline CDR1 and CDR2 sequences are SGHDT and YYEEEE. The CDR3 DNA reads TGTGCCAGCAGCTTGCTTAACTATGGCTACACCTTC. Protein: CASSLLNYGYTF.

The chain carries TRBV5-1 and TRBJ1-4; TRBD1 is a possible D gene (5 bases). This CDR3 region has 17 residues. Trimming took off 4 bases at V and 4 bases at J, with 20 bases between the two ends. The germline V gene has CDR1 SGHRS and CDR2 YFSETQ. The CDR3 sequence: CASSRRSEGHINEKLFF. The CDR3 DNA reads as TGCGCCAGCAGCCGGCGGTCGGAGGGGCACATTAATGAAAAACTGTTTTTT.

CDR3 amino acids: CASSIGGPGETQYF. The CDR3 coding sequence is TGTGCCAGTAGTATAGGGGGGCCTGGGGAGACCCAGTACTTC. J is TRBJ2-5 and V is TRBV19; a weak D match, TRBD1 (6 bases). The ends were cut back, 1 base at V and 5 bases at J, with 11 bases in the middle. The CDR3 is 14 amino acids. CDR1 is LNHDA and CDR2 is SQIVND in the germline V gene (reference sequence).

The chain carries TRBV7-9 and TRBJ1-1, with D maybe TRBD1 (5 bases). The CDR3 consists of 13 residues. Germline lookup yields CDR1 SEHNR and CDR2 FQNEAQ (reference sequence). Trimming cost V 1 base and J 14 bases, with 17 bases left between them. CDR3 in DNA: TGTGCCAGCAGCTTAGAGGGAGGGGTGGGAGGATTCTTT. It codes for CASSLEGGVGGFF.

The chain employs TRBV7-9 and TRBJ2-5, with 7 bases that match TRBD1. V trimming: 5 bases; J trimming: 4 bases; junction bases outside the gene matches: 7. This CDR3 has 14 residues. CDR1 SEHNR and CDR2 FQNEAQ come from the germline V gene (reference sequence). CDR3 nucleotides: TGTGCCAGCAGCCCCAGGTACAGGGGAGAGACCCAGTACTTC. Its translation: CASSPRYRGETQYF.

The CDR3 spells CATSTSGSSRDEQYF. CDR3 bases: TGTGCCACCTCGACTAGCGGGAGTTCCAGAGACGAGCAGTACTTC. The V gene is TRBV6-6, the J gene TRBJ2-7, with TRBD2 identical over 12 bases. The CDR3 extends over 15 amino acids. The V segment lost 10 bases and the J segment 5 bases; nucleotides outside the gene matches: 12. Per the germline V gene, CDR1 is MNHNY and CDR2 is SVGAGI (reference sequence).

The rearrangement joins TRBV6-5 to TRBJ1-1, with 7 nucleotides matching TRBD1. Germline loops: CDR1 MNHEY, CDR2 SVGAGI. Trimming at V came to 2 bases and at J to 7 bases, leaving 4 bases not matched to a gene. This CDR3 has 13 amino acids. In DNA, the CDR3 is TGTGCCAGCAGTTACGCGGGACAGAATGAAGCTTTCTTT. Amino acids: CASSYAGQNEAFF.

The chain has TRBV28 and TRBJ1-2; 9 nucleotides match TRBD1. Germline CDR1 reads MDHEN; CDR2 reads SYDVKM. CDR3 size: 17 residues. Trimming removed 6 bases from V and 0 bases from J; junction bases left unmatched: 11. The CDR3 DNA sequence: TGTGCCAGCAGACGACCGGGACAGGGACTCCCTAACTATGGCTACACCTTC. It specifies CASRRPGQGLPNYGYTF.

This chain uses TRBV21-1 with TRBJ2-7; the table's D call, TRBD1, was not checked against the DNA. TRBV21-1 is reported as a pseudogene. There are 16 residues in the CDR3. CDR3 loop: CASSSRDRGIRCEQYF. In DNA form, the CDR3 reads TGTGCCAGCAGCTCCCGGGACAGGGGTATAAGGTGCGAGCAGTACTTC.

The chain carries TRBV12-5 and TRBJ2-5; 7 bases line up with TRBD1. V gave up 1 base and J gave up 4 bases; unmatched junction bases: 15. In germline, CDR1 is LGHNT, CDR2 FRNRAP. The CDR3 is 18 amino acids. In DNA form, the CDR3 reads TGTGCTAGTGGTTTGGGGGATAAATGCAGGGGGAGCGGAGAGACCCAGTACTTC. Encoded protein: CASGLGDKCRGSGETQYF.